This T cell receptor (beta chain) was recorded in a study of T cell repertoires in aging, cancer and after chemotherapy. At the level of the study: Clear clonal overlap appeared across healthy donor samples taken over several months to years.

The V and J ends lost 3 bases and 0 bases respectively, with 12 bases between them. CDR1 is PRHDT, CDR2 FYEKMQ, per germline (reference sequence). The CDR3 consists of 15 residues. TCR beta rearrangements were amplified from peripheral blood genomic DNA. A mixed TRB-A/B primer pool amplified rearranged TRB by multiplex touch-down PCR. TCRdb reprocessed the multiplex PCR reads via MiXCR and lists one record per CDR3 protein. The sample lists roughly 9,300 distinct CDR3 sequences; around 38% were seen once. Broader study findings: Loss of evenness, beyond lost richness, contributed to age-related TCR diversity decline in cancer patients. Rebound thymic output was suggested by rising median generation probability during chemotherapy in each cancer cohort.

About this clonotype: Its antigen is unidentified.

The source is a human donor in good health. The source material was blood. The V gene is TRBV13, the J gene TRBJ2-7, with D hard to call. CDR3 loop: CASSLVARASYEQYF. The DNA for the CDR3 is TGTGCCAGCAGCTTGGTAGCTCGGGCCTCCTACGAGCAGTACTTC.